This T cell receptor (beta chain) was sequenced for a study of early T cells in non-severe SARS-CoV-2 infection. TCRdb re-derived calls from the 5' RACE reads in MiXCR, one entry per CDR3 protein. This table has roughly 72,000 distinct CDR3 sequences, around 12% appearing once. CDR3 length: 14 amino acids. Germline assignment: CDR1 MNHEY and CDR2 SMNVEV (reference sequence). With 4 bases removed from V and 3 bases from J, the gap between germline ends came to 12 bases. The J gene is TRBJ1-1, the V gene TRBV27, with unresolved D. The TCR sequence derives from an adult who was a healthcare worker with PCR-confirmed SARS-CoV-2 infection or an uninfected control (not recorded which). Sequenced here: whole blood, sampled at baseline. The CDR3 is CASSSYRQDTEAFF. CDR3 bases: TGTGCCAGCAGTTCATATAGGCAGGACACTGAAGCTTTCTTT.